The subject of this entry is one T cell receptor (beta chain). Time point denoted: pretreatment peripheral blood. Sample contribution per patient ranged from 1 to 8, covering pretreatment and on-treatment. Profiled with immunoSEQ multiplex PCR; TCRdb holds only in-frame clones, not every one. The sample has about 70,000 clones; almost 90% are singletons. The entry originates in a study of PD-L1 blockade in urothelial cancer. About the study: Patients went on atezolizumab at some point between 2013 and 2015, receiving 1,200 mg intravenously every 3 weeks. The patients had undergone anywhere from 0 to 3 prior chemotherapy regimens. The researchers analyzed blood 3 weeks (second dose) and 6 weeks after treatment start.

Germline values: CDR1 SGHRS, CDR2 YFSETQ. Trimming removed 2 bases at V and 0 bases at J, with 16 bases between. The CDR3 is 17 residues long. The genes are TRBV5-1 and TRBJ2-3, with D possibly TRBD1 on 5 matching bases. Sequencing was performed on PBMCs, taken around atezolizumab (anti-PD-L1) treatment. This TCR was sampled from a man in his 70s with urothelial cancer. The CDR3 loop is CASSFGAGRYSTDTQYF. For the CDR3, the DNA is TGCGCCAGCAGCTTTGGGGCTGGACGGTATAGCACAGATACGCAGTATTTT.